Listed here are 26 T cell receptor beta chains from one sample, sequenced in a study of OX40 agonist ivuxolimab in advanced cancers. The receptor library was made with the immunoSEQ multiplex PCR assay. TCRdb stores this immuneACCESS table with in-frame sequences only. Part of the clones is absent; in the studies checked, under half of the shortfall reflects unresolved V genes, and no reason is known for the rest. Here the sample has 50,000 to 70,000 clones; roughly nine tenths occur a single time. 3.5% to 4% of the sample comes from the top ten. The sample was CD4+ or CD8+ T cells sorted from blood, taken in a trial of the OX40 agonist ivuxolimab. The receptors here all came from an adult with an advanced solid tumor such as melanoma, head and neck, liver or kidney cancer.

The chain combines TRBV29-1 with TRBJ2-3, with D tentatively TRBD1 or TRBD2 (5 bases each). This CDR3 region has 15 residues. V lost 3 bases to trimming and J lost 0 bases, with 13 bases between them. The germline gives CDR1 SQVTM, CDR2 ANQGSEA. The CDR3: CSVDNGKGSTDTQYF. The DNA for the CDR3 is TGCAGCGTTGACAACGGGAAGGGGAGCACAGATACGCAGTATTTT.

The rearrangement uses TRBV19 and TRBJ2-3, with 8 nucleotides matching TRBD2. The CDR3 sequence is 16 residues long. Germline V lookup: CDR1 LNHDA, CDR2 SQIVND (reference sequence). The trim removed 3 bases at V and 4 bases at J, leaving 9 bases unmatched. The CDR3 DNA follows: TGTGCCAGTAGTATCATCGGCGGGAGGAATGCAGATACGCAGTATTTT. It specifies CASSIIGGRNADTQYF.

The CDR3 is CASMGTGVYEQYF. The CDR3 DNA reads as TGTGCCAGTATGGGGACAGGGGTCTACGAGCAGTACTTC. This rearrangement joins TRBV19 to TRBJ2-7, with 10 bases that match TRBD1. V lost 7 bases to trimming and J lost 3 bases; unmatched junction nucleotides: 3. CDR1 and CDR2 from the germline V gene are LNHDA and SQIVND (reference sequence). The CDR3 has 13 amino acids.

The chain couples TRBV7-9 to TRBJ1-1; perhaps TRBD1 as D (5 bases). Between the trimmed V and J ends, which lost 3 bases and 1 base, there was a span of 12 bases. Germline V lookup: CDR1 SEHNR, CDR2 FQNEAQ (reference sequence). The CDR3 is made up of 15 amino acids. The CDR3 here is CASSFFRGPNTEAFF. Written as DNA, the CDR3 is TGTGCCAGCAGCTTTTTTCGGGGCCCGAACACTGAAGCTTTCTTT.

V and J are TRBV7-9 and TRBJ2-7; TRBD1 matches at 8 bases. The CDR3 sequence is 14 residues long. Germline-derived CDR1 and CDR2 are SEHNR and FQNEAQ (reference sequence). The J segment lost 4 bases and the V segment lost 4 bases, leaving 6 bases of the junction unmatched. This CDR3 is CASSSTGAVYEQYF. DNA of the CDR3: TGTGCCAGCAGCTCGACAGGGGCGGTATACGAGCAGTACTTC.

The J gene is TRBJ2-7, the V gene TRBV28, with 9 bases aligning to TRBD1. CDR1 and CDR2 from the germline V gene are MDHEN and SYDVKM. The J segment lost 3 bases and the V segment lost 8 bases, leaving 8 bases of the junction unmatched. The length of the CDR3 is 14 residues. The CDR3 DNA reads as TGTGCCAGCTCAGCCGGGACAGGGAACTACGAGCAGTACTTC. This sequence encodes CASSAGTGNYEQYF.

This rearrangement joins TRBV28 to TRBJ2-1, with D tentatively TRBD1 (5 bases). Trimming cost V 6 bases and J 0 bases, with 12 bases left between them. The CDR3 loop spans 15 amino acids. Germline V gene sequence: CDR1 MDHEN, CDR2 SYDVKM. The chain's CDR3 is CASREDISSYNEQFF. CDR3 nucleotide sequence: TGTGCCAGCAGAGAGGACATAAGCTCCTACAATGAGCAGTTCTTC.

This CDR3 reads CASSPKNPSSYNEQFF. CDR3 nucleotide sequence: TGTGCCAGCAGCCCAAAGAACCCGAGCTCCTACAATGAGCAGTTCTTC. This chain connects TRBV7-9 to TRBJ2-1, with D uncertain. Trimming left V 5 bases short and J 0 bases short, with 14 bases between. The CDR3 sequence is 16 residues long. CDR1 and CDR2 (germline): SEHNR, FQNEAQ (reference sequence). The whole variable domain, filled in from reference TRBV7-9 and TRBJ2-1, reads DTGVSQNPRHKITKRGQNVTFRCDPISEHNRLYWYRQTLGQGPEFLTYFQNEAQLEKSRLLSDRFSAERPKGSFSTLEIQRTEQGDSAMYLCASSPKNPSSYNEQFFGPGTRLTVL.

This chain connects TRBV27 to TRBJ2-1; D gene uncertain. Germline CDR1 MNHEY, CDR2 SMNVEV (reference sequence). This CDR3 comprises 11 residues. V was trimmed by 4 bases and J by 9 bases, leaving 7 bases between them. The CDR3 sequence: CASSSGFEQFF. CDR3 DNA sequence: TGTGCCAGCAGTTCGGGTTTTGAGCAGTTCTTC.

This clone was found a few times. CDR3 region: CASSIGPSYNEQFF. The CDR3 nucleotides read TGTGCCAGCAGCATCGGACCAAGCTACAATGAGCAGTTCTTC. This chain connects TRBV5-4 to TRBJ2-1; D uncertain. V lost 4 bases and J 3 bases, leaving 11 bases between the germline ends. This CDR3 contains 14 residues. Germline CDR1 SGHNT, CDR2 YYREEE (reference sequence). Full variable domain (missing parts from reference TRBV5-4 and TRBJ2-1): ETGVTQSPTHLIKTRGQQVTLRCSSQSGHNTVSWYQQALGQGPQFIFQYYREEENGRGNFPPRFSGLQFPNYSSELNVNALELDDSALYLCASSIGPSYNEQFFGPGTRLTVL.

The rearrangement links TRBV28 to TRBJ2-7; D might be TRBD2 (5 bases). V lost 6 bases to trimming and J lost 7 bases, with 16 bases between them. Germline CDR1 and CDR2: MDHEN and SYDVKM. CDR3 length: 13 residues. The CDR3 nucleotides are TGTGCCAGCAGCCCAGGCGGGCGAGTGGAGCAGTACTTC. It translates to CASSPGGRVEQYF.

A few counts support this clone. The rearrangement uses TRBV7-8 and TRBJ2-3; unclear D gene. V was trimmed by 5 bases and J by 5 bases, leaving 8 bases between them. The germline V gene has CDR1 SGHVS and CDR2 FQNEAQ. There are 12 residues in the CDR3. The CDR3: CASSALRDTQYF. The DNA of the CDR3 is TGTGCCAGCAGCGCCCTTAGAGATACGCAGTATTTT.

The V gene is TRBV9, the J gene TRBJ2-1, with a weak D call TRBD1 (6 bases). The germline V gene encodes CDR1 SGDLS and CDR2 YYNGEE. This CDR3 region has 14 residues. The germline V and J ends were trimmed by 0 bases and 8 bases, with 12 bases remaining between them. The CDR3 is CASSVGGLGYEQFF. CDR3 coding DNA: TGTGCCAGCAGCGTAGGGGGGCTTGGGTATGAGCAGTTCTTC.

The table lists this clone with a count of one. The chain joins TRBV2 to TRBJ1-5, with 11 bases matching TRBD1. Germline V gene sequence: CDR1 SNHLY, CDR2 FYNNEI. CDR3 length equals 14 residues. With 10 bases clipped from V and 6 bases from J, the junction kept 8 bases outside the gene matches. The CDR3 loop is CATGTGGFGQPQHF. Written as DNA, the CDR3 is TGTGCCACCGGGACAGGGGGTTTCGGTCAGCCCCAGCATTTT.

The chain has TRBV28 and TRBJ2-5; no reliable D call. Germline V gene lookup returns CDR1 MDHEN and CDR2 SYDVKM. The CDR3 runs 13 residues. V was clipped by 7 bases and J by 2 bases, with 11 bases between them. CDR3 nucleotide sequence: TGTGCCAGCAAAATGCAACAACAAGAGACCCAGTACTTC. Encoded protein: CASKMQQQETQYF.

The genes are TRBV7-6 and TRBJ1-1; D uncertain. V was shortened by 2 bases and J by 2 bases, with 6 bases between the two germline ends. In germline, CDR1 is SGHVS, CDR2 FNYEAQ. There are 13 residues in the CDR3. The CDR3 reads CASSLNTNTEAFF. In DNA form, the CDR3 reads TGTGCCAGCAGCTTAAACACTAACACTGAAGCTTTCTTT.

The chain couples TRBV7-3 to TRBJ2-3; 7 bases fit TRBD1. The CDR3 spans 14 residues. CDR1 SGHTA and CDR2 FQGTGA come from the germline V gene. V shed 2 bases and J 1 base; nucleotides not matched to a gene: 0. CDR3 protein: CASSLGTGTDTQYF. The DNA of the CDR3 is TGTGCCAGCAGCTTAGGGACAGGCACAGATACGCAGTATTTT.

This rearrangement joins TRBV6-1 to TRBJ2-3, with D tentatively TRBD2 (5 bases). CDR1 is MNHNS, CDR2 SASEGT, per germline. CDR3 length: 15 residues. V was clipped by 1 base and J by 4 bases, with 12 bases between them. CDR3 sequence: CASSEGEGGADTQYF. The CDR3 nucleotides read TGTGCCAGCAGTGAAGGGGAAGGAGGCGCAGATACGCAGTATTTT.

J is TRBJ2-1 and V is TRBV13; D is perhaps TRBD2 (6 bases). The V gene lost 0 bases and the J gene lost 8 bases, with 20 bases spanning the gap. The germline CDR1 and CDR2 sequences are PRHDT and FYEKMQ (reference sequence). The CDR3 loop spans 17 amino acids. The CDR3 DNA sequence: TGTGCCAGCAGCTTAGGCACTGGGACTGAGGGCTGGGATGAGCAGTTCTTC. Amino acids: CASSLGTGTEGWDEQFF.

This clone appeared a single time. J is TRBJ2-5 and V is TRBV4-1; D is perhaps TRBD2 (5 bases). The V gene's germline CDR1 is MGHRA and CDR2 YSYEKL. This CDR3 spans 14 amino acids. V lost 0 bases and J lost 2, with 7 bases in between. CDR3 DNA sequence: TGCGCCAGCAGCCAAGATCGGACTCAAGAGACCCAGTACTTC. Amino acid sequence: CASSQDRTQETQYF.

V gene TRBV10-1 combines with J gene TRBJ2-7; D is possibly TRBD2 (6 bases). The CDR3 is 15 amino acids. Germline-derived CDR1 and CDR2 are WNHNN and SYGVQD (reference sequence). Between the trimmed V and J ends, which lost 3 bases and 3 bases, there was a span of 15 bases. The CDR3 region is CASSEGPGLGYEQYF. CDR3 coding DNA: TGCGCCAGCAGTGAAGGGCCGGGACTCGGCTACGAGCAGTACTTC.

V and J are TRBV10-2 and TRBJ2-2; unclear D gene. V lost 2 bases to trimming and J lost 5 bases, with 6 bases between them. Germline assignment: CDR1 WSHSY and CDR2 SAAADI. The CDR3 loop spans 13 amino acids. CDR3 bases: TGCGCCAGCAGTGAGCCGATAACCGGGGAGCTGTTTTTT. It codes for CASSEPITGELFF.

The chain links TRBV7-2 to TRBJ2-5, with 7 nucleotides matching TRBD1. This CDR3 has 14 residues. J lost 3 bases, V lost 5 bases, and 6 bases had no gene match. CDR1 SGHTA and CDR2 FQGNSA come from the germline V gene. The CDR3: CASSPTGNKETQYF. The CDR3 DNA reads TGTGCCAGCAGCCCGACAGGGAATAAAGAGACCCAGTACTTC.

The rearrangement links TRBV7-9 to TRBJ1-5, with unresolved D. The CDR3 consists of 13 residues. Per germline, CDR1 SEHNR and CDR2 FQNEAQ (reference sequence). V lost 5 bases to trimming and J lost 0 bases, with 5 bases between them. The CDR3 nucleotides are TGTGCCAGCAGCCTCAGTAGCAATCAGCCCCAGCATTTT. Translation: CASSLSSNQPQHF.

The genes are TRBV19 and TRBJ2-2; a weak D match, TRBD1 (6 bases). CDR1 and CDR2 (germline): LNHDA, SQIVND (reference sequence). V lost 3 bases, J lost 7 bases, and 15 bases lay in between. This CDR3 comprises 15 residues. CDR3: CASSIIGGSIGELFF. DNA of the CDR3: TGTGCCAGTAGTATCATAGGGGGAAGCATCGGGGAGCTGTTTTTT.

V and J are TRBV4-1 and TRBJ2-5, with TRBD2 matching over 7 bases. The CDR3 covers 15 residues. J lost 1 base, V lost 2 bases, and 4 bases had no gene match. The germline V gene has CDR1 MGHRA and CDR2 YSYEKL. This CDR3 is CASSQSGLSQETQYF. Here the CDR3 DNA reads TGCGCCAGCAGCCAATCGGGACTATCCCAAGAGACCCAGTACTTC.